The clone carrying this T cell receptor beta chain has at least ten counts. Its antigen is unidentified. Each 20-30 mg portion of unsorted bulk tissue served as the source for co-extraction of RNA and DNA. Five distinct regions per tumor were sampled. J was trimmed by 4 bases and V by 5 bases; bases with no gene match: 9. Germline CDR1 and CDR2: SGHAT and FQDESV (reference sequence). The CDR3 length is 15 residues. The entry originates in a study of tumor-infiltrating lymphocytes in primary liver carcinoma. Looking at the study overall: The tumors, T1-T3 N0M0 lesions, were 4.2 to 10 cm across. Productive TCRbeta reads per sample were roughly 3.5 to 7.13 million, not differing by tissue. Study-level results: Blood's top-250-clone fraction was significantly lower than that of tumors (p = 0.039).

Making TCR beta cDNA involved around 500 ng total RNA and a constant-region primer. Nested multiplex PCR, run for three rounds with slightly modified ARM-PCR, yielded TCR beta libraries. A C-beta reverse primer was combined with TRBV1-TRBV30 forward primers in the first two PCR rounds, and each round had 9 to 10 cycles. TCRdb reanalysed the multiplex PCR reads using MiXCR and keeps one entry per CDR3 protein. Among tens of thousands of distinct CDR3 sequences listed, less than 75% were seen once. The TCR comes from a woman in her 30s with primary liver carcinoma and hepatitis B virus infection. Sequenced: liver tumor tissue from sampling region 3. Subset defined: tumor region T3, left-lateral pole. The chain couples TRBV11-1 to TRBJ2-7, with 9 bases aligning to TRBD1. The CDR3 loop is CASSPRQGERYEQYF. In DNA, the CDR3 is TGTGCCAGCAGCCCACGACAGGGGGAGCGGTACGAGCAGTACTTC.